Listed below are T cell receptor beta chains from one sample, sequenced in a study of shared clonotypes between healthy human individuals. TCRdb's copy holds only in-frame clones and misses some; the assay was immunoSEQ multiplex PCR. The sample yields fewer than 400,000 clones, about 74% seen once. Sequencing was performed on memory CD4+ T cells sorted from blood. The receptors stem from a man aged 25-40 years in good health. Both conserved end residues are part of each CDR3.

cdr3_aa: CASTPQGSTDTQYF
v_call: TRBV6-5
j_call: TRBJ2-3

cdr3_aa: CASSETPGWSRGETQYF
v_call: TRBV6-1
j_call: TRBJ2-5

cdr3_aa: CASSLETTKPYNEQFF
v_call: TRBV5-4
j_call: TRBJ2-1

cdr3_aa: CASSYAQRSTDTQYF
v_call: TRBV28
j_call: TRBJ2-3

cdr3_aa: CASSSSVGNEKLFF
v_call: TRBV5-1
j_call: TRBJ1-4

cdr3_aa: CASSDGTSGRETQYF
v_call: TRBV9
j_call: TRBJ2-5

cdr3_aa: CAWSKGALEGEQYF
v_call: TRBV30
j_call: TRBJ2-7

cdr3_aa: CATSRSPRGEKLFF
v_call: TRBV15
j_call: TRBJ1-4

cdr3_aa: CASSPGTARDEQFF
v_call: TRBV7-2
j_call: TRBJ2-1

cdr3_aa: CASSHGALGYTF
v_call: TRBV14
j_call: TRBJ1-2

cdr3_aa: CASSPGAQGPGELFF
v_call: TRBV13
j_call: TRBJ2-2

cdr3_aa: CASRESTGELFF
v_call: TRBV5-1
j_call: TRBJ2-2

cdr3_aa: CASSPSGAQGEKLFF
v_call: TRBV7-3
j_call: TRBJ1-4

cdr3_aa: CASSFLAVGAYEQYF
v_call: TRBV5-6
j_call: TRBJ2-7

cdr3_aa: CASSPQRTGRETQYF
v_call: TRBV18
j_call: TRBJ2-5

cdr3_aa: CASSLSIIGNQPQHF
v_call: TRBV27
j_call: TRBJ1-5

cdr3_aa: CASSWGTSKNLQETQYF
v_call: TRBV19
j_call: TRBJ2-5

cdr3_aa: CASSEPATGELFF
v_call: TRBV25-1
j_call: TRBJ2-2